The present TCR beta chain was sequenced within a study of a mutant IDH1 vaccine in newly diagnosed glioma. Study background: Males made up approximately 60% and females about 38% of treated patients, whose mean age was around 40 years. Therapy received beforehand was radiotherapy, temozolomide, or both, with most patients given both.

This CDR3 has 13 amino acids. Per germline, CDR1 MRHNA and CDR2 SNTAGT. The V gene lost 5 bases and the J gene lost 2 bases, with 9 bases spanning the gap. Sequenced by immunoSEQ multiplex PCR; TCRdb stores in-frame clones only, minus some. The profile shows 50,000 to 70,000 clones, 80% to 85% of them singletons. To note about this clone: No antigen is known for it.

Overall study results and limits: Variations in leading peripheral T cell clonotypes appeared to have no connection with pseudoprogression.

Time point defined: week 23, last vaccination. Vaccination comprised doses that each held 300 ug of mutant IDH1 20-mer peptide, plus topical imiquimod. The astrocytomas were IDH1-mutant, ATRX-negative, and WHO grade 3 or 4. Material: PBMCs, obtained from a glioma patient whose treatment included an IDH1 peptide vaccine. The V call is TRBV6-4, the J call TRBJ2-5, with D hard to call. The receptor was derived from a woman aged 40 to 49 with glioma. Some clones in this sample may be carry-over from other donors' samples. Written as DNA, the CDR3 is TGTGCCAGCAGTATGCAGGTACAAGAGACCCAGTACTTC. Residues: CASSMQVQETQYF.